Shown below are 15 T cell receptor beta chains from a single sample sequenced in a study of cytomegalovirus exposure and HLA in healthy donors. PCR was performed using 60 Vbeta and 13 Jbeta primers. Using immunoSEQ multiplex PCR, the repertoire was profiled, and TCRdb retains in-frame clones only, with some absent. This table holds 150,000 to 200,000 clones, roughly 77% found once. The material sequenced was PBMCs. The receptors come from a woman between 45 and 60 years old in good health and CMV-seronegative.

This chain connects TRBV7-3 to TRBJ2-5; the match to TRBD2 covers 12 bases. V trimming: 6 bases; J trimming: 7 bases; junction bases outside the gene matches: 9. The CDR3 is made up of 15 amino acids. Germline V gene data show CDR1 as SGHTA and CDR2 as FQGTGA. CDR3 in DNA: TGTGCCAGCAGGGAAGAGCCTAGCGGGAGGGGGACCCAGTACTTC. Translating gives CASREEPSGRGTQYF.

This sequence joins TRBV2 and TRBJ2-2; 7 positions agree with TRBD1. J lost 1 base, V lost 3 bases, and 2 bases had no gene match. In germline, CDR1 is SNHLY, CDR2 FYNNEI. The CDR3 has 15 amino acids. The DNA of the CDR3 is TGTGCCAGCAGTGACCGGGACAGGAACACCGGGGAGCTGTTTTTT. Protein product: CASSDRDRNTGELFF. Looking up the rest from reference TRBV2 and TRBJ2-2 gives the full variable domain: EPEVTQTPSHQVTQMGQEVILRCVPISNHLYFYWYRQILGQKVEFLVSFYNNEISEKSEIFDDQFSVERPDGSNFTLKIRSTKLEDSAMYFCASSDRDRNTGELFFGEGSRLTVL.

The chain couples TRBV6-1 to TRBJ2-3, with 9 nucleotides matching TRBD2. The V segment lost 5 bases and the J segment 3 bases; nucleotides outside the gene matches: 6. Per the germline V gene, CDR1 is MNHNS and CDR2 is SASEGT. The CDR3 length is 15 residues. CDR3 in DNA: TGTGCCAGCAGTAAGACTAGCGGAACAACAGATACGCAGTATTTT. Protein: CASSKTSGTTDTQYF.

Details on this clone: The same CDR3 is also encoded by other DNA sequences in this sample. This CDR3 is CASSVLAGDYNEQFF. Written as DNA, the CDR3 is TGTGCCAGCAGTGTCCTAGCAGGGGACTACAATGAGCAGTTCTTC. The J gene is TRBJ2-1, the V gene TRBV6-4; maybe TRBD1 (6 bases). The length of the CDR3 is 15 residues. CDR1 and CDR2 (germline): MRHNA, SNTAGT. V was clipped by 4 bases and J by 3 bases, with 13 bases between them.

This rearrangement joins TRBV27 to TRBJ2-3, with D uncertain. Trimming shortened V by 2 bases and J by 2 bases, and 8 bases separated the two germline ends. The CDR3 covers 14 residues. Germline loops: CDR1 MNHEY, CDR2 SMNVEV (reference sequence). CDR3 amino acids: CASSLGRTTDTQYF. DNA of the CDR3: TGTGCCAGCAGTTTAGGGCGTACCACAGATACGCAGTATTTT.

This clone was found a few times. The chain uses TRBV6-5 and TRBJ2-7, with 12 bases that match TRBD2. Germline lookup yields CDR1 MNHEY and CDR2 SVGAGI. V shed 6 bases, J shed 1 base, and the junction held 4 bases outside the gene matches. The CDR3 covers 15 residues. CDR3 protein: CASRELAGGSYEQYF. The CDR3 region has the DNA TGTGCCAGCAGAGAACTAGCGGGAGGATCCTACGAGCAGTACTTC.

This clone appeared once. V gene TRBV4-3 combines with J gene TRBJ2-1; tentatively, D is TRBD2 (6 bases). V shed 3 bases and J shed 2 bases, with 14 bases lying between them. The CDR3 spans 16 residues. Germline CDR1 LGHNA, CDR2 YSLEER. The CDR3 DNA reads TGCGCCAGCAGCCAGGATACTAGCTCTACCTACAATGAGCAGTTCTTC. It codes for CASSQDTSSTYNEQFF.

This clone came up once. The CDR3 spells CASSEGRNSPLHF. CDR3 nucleotides: TGTGCCAGCAGTGAAGGGCGGAATTCACCCCTCCACTTT. This chain joins TRBV6-1 and TRBJ1-6; no clear D. The germline CDR1 and CDR2 sequences are MNHNS and SASEGT. This CDR3 comprises 13 residues. V was clipped by 1 base and J by 7 bases, with 5 bases between them.

This chain links TRBV4-2 with TRBJ2-2; no clear D gene. The CDR3 consists of 17 residues. Germline CDR1 is LGHNA and CDR2 is YNFKEQ. The germline V and J ends were trimmed by 4 bases and 0 bases, with 15 bases remaining between them. CDR3 protein: CASSPSRGSPNTGELFF. The CDR3 region has the DNA TGTGCCAGCAGCCCCTCCCGAGGCAGCCCGAACACCGGGGAGCTGTTTTTT.

The genes are TRBV5-1 and TRBJ2-5; either TRBD1 or TRBD2 may supply D (6 bases each). CDR3 size: 14 residues. V lost 4 bases and J lost 1, with 11 bases in between. Germline V gene lookup returns CDR1 SGHRS and CDR2 YFSETQ. This CDR3 reads CASSLGGTQETQYF. CDR3 nucleotide sequence: TGCGCCAGCAGCCTGGGGGGCACCCAAGAGACCCAGTACTTC. The full variable domain, its missing parts supplied by reference TRBV5-1 and TRBJ2-5, is KAGVTQTPRYLIKTRGQQVTLSCSPISGHRSVSWYQQTPGQGLQFLFEYFSETQRNKGNFPGRFSGRQFSNSRSEMNVSTLELGDSALYLCASSLGGTQETQYFGPGTRLLVL.

This clone was seen a few times. V gene TRBV6-5 combines with J gene TRBJ1-1; 10 positions agree with TRBD1. CDR3 length: 15 amino acids. The V segment lost 4 bases and the J segment 6 bases; nucleotides outside the gene matches: 8. Germline CDR1 MNHEY, CDR2 SVGAGI. CDR3 nucleotide sequence: TGTGCCAGCAGTTCAGACAGGGGGCGATACGCTGAAGCTTTCTTT. Residues: CASSSDRGRYAEAFF.

The rearrangement links TRBV21-1 to TRBJ2-7; TRBD1 is taken as the D call from the table, unchecked against the DNA. TRBV21-1 is annotated as a pseudogene. The CDR3 is made up of 16 amino acids. CDR3 DNA: TGTGCCAGCAGCGCTCACAGGGGGCAGCATCCCTACGAGCAGTACTTC. This sequence encodes CASSAHRGQHPYEQYF.

This rearrangement joins TRBV7-2 to TRBJ2-1; 8 bases fit TRBD2. CDR1 SGHTA and CDR2 FQGNSA come from the germline V gene. The CDR3 covers 14 residues. V was pared by 2 bases and J by 9 bases, with 6 bases of the junction left unmatched. The CDR3 protein is CASSLTGGWGEQFF. As DNA, the CDR3 is TGTGCCAGCAGCTTAACGGGAGGGTGGGGTGAGCAGTTCTTC.

This clone was counted a few times. The rearrangement joins TRBV19 to TRBJ1-3, with D hard to call. The V gene lost 1 base and the J gene lost 3 bases, with 7 bases spanning the gap. Germline V lookup: CDR1 LNHDA, CDR2 SQIVND (reference sequence). The CDR3 has 14 residues. CDR3 nucleotide sequence: TGTGCCAGTAGTATAGGGGCAGATGGAAACACCATATATTTT. As protein: CASSIGADGNTIYF.

The J gene is TRBJ2-7, the V gene TRBV5-4; 13 positions agree with TRBD2. J was trimmed by 3 bases and V by 1 base; bases with no gene match: 10. This CDR3 is 18 amino acids long. The germline CDR1 and CDR2 sequences are SGHNT and YYREEE (reference sequence). This CDR3 is CASSLMGLAGPGGYEQYF. The CDR3 nucleotides are TGTGCCAGCAGCTTGATGGGACTAGCGGGGCCCGGCGGCTACGAGCAGTACTTC.